Following are 3 T cell receptor beta chains from one sample sequenced in a study of T cell responses to AZD1222 COVID-19 vaccine (dated by TCRdb to the early 2020s). The receptor library was made with the immunoSEQ multiplex PCR assay. As stored in TCRdb, this immuneACCESS dataset retains in-frame rearrangements with V and J assigned. A fraction of the clones does not appear; measured against another copy, unresolved V genes explain less than half of the discrepancy, and the remainder lacks a known reason. This sample comprises 63,000 or so clones, roughly 87% of them detected only once. The top ten constitute less than 20% of the sample. The time point label corresponds to: baseline before first vaccination. Sequenced here: peripheral blood, sampled on day 0 of AZD1222 vaccination. The receptors derive from an adult in good health.

The rearrangement uses TRBV5-1 and TRBJ2-6, with D perhaps matching TRBD1 or TRBD2 (6 bases each). V dropped 3 bases and J dropped 3 bases, with 22 bases sitting between them. The germline gives CDR1 SGHRS, CDR2 YFSETQ. CDR3 length: 19 residues. In nucleotides, the CDR3 is TGCGCCAGCAGCTCCAGCCCGGGGGCCCCCCTCGTTGGGGCCAACGTCCTGACTTTC. This encodes CASSSSPGAPLVGANVLTF.

This rearrangement joins TRBV4-1 to TRBJ1-1; tentative D call: TRBD1 (5 bases). The germline V gene has CDR1 MGHRA and CDR2 YSYEKL. This CDR3 contains 13 residues. With 4 bases removed from V and 1 base from J, the gap between germline ends came to 7 bases. The CDR3 DNA follows: TGCGCCAGCAGCCGCAGGGAGAACACTGAAGCTTTCTTT. The encoded protein is CASSRRENTEAFF.

The CDR3 sequence: CASMSGSNQPQHF. For the CDR3, the DNA is TGTGCCAGCATGTCTGGGAGCAATCAGCCCCAGCATTTT. The rearrangement links TRBV6-6 to TRBJ1-5; D call uncertain. The V gene lost 7 bases and the J gene lost 1 base, with 8 bases spanning the gap. The CDR3 sequence is 13 residues long. From germline, CDR1 is MNHNY and CDR2 SVGAGI (reference sequence).